This T cell receptor (beta chain) was obtained from a study of response to subunit inactivated influenza vaccine. General study findings and limits: Every seasonal influenza vaccination brings in few new T cells, the authors suggested.

In regard to this clonotype: Its antigen is undetermined.

The CDR3 has 13 amino acids. CDR1 DFQATT and CDR2 SNEGSKA come from the germline V gene (reference sequence). The V end was cut by 3 bases, the J end by 0 bases, with 8 bases between. TCRdb itself ran the RT-PCR reads through MiXCR, one entry per CDR3 protein. Of 500,000 to 600,000 distinct CDR3 sequences listed, approximately 7.6% are singletons. The receptor's source is a man aged 50 to 69 who received an inactivated influenza vaccine. Sequencing was performed on PBMCs from blood, taken about 23 months after vaccination. The chain recombines TRBV20-1 with TRBJ2-5, with unresolved D. This chain's CDR3 is CSASGAYQETQYF. DNA of the CDR3: TGCAGTGCTAGCGGCGCGTACCAAGAGACCCAGTACTTC.